The T cell receptor (beta chain) described here comes from a study of blood T cell repertoires in COVID-19. Across the study: Sample material is recorded as cDNA or gDNA derived from T cells, B-cell-depleted T cells, or PBMCs.

The Seattle patients, enrolled during active infection, were followed longitudinally. CDR1 MDHEN and CDR2 SYDVKM come from the germline V gene. The length of the CDR3 is 14 residues. The ends were cut back, 5 bases at V and 5 bases at J, with 12 bases in the middle. Only in-frame clones appear in the TCRdb table, and some are missing; sequencing was by immunoSEQ multiplex PCR. The sample includes some 240,000 clones, approximately 90% of them seen just once. This clone was recorded once. The V and J genes are TRBV28 and TRBJ1-4, with D perhaps TRBD1 (6 bases). The TCR comes from a man in his 60s with COVID-19, enrolled during active disease. The sequenced sample was peripheral blood. CDR3 DNA: TGTGCCAGCAGTGCGACAGGCGAGAATGAAAAACTGTTTTTT. Its translation is CASSATGENEKLFF.